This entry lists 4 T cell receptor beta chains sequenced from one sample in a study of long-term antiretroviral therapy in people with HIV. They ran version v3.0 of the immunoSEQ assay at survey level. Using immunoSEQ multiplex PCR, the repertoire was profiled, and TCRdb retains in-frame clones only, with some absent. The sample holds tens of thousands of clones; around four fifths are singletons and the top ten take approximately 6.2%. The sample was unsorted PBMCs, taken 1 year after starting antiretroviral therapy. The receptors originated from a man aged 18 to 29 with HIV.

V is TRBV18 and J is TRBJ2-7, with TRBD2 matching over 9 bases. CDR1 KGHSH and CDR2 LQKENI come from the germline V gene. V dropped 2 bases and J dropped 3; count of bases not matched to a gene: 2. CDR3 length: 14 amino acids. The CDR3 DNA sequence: TGTGCCAGCTCACCAGATAGCGGGAGCTACGAGCAGTACTTC. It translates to CASSPDSGSYEQYF.

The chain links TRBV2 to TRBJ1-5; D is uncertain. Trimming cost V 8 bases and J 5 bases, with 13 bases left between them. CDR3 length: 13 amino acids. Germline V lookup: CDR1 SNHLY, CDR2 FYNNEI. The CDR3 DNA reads TGTGCCAGCGTTTATGGGTTGGATCAGCCCCAGCATTTT. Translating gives CASVYGLDQPQHF.

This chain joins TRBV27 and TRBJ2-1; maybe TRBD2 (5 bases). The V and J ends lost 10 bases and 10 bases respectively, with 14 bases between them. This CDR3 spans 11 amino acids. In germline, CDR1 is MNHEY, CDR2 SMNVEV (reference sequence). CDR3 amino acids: CATRGLGEQFF. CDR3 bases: TGTGCCACACGAGGGTTGGGGGAGCAGTTCTTC.

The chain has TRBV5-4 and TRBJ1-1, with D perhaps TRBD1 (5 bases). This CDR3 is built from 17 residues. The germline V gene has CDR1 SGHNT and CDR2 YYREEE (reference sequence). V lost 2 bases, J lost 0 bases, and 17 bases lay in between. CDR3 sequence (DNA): TGTGCCAGCAGCTTTCCGGGAGGGGTAAACATGAACACTGAAGCTTTCTTT. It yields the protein CASSFPGGVNMNTEAFF. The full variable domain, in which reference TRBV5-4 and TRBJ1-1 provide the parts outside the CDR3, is ETGVTQSPTHLIKTRGQQVTLRCSSQSGHNTVSWYQQALGQGPQFIFQYYREEENGRGNFPPRFSGLQFPNYSSELNVNALELDDSALYLCASSFPGGVNMNTEAFFGQGTRLTVV.